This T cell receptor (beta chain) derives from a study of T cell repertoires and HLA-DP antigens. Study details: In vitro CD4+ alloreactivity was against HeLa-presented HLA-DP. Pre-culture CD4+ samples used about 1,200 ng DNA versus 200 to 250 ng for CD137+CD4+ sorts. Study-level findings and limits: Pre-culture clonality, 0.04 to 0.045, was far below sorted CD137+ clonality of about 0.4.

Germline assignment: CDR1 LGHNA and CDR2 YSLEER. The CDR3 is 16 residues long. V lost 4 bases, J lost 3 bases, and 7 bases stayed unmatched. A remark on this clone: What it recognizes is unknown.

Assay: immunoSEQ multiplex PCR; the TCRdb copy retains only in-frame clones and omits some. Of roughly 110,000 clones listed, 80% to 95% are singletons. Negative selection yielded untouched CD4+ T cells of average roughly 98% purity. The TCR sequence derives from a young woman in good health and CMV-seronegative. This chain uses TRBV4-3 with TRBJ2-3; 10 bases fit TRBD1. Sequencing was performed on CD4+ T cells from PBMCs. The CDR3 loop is CASSLEGQGKTDTQYF. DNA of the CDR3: TGCGCCAGCAGCCTCGAGGGACAGGGGAAGACAGATACGCAGTATTTT.